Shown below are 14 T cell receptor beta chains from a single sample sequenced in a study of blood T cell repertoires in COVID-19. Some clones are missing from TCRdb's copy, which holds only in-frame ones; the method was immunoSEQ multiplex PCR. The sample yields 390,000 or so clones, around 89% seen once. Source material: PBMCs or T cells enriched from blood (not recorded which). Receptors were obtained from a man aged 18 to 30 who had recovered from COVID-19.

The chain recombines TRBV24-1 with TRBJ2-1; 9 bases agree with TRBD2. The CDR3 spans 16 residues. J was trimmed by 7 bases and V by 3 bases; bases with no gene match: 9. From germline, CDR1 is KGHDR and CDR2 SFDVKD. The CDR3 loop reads CATSDRGRALGNEQFF. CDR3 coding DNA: TGTGCCACCAGTGATCGCGGGAGGGCCTTAGGGAATGAGCAGTTCTTC.

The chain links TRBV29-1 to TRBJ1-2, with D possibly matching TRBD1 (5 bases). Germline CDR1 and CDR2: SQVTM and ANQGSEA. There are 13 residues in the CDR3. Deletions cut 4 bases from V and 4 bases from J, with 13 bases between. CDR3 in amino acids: CSVGGGEGYGYTF. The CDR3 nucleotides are TGCAGCGTTGGGGGAGGGGAGGGCTATGGCTACACCTTC.

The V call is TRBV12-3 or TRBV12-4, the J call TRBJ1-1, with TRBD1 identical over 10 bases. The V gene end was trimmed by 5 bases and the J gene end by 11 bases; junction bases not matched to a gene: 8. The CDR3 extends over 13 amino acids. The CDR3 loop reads CASSPTDRGRAFF. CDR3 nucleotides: TGTGCCAGCAGTCCAACGGACAGGGGGAGGGCTTTCTTT.

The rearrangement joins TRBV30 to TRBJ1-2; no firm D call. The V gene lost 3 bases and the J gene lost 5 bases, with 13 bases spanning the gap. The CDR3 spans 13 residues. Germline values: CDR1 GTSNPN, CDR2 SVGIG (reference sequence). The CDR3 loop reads CAWRDTYKYGYTF. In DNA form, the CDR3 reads TGTGCCTGGAGAGACACATACAAGTATGGCTACACCTTC.

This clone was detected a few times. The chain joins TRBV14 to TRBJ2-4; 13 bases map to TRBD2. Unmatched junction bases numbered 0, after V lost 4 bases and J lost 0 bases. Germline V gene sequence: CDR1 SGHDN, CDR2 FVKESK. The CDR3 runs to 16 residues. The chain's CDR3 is CASSRLAGGAKNIQYF. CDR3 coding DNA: TGTGCCAGCAGCCGACTAGCGGGGGGAGCCAAAAACATTCAGTACTTC.

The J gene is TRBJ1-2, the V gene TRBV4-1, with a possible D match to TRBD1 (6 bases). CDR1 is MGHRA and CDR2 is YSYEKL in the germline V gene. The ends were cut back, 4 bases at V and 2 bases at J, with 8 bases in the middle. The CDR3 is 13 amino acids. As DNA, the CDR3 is TGCGCCAGCAGCCCGGACAGAAACTATGGCTACACCTTC. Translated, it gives CASSPDRNYGYTF.

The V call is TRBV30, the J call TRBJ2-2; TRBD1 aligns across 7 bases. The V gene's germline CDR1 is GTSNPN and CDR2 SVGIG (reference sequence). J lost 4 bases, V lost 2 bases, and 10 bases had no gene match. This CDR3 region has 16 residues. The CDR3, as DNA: TGTGCCTGGAGTAAACGTCCGGGACAGTTCACCGGGGAGCTGTTTTTT. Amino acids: CAWSKRPGQFTGELFF.

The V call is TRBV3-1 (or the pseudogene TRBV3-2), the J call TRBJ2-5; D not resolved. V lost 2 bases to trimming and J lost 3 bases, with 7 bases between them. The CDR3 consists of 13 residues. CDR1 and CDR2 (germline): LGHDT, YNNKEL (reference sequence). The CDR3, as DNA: TGTGCCAGCAGCCAATCGGCGGAAGAGACCCAGTACTTC. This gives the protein CASSQSAEETQYF.

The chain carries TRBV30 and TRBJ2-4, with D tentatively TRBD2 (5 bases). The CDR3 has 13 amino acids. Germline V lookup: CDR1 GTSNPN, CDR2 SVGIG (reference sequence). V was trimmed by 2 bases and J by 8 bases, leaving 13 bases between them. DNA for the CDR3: TGTGCCTGGAGTCGTGGACGGGGAGACATTCAGTACTTC. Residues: CAWSRGRGDIQYF.

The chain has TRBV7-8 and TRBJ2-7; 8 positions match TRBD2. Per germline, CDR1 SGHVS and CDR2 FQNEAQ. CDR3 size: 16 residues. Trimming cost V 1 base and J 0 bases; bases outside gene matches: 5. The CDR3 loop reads CASSLGTSGSSYEQYF. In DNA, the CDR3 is TGTGCCAGCAGCTTAGGTACTAGCGGAAGCTCCTACGAGCAGTACTTC.

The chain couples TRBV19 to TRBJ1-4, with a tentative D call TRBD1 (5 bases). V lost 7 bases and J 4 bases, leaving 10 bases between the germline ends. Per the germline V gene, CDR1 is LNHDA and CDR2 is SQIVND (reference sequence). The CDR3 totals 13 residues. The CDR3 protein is CASTRQGNEKLFF. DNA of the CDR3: TGTGCCAGTACCCGGCAGGGTAATGAAAAACTGTTTTTT.

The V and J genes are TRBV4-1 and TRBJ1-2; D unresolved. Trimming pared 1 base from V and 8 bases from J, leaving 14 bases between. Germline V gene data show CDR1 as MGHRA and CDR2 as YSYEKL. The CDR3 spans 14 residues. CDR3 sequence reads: CASSQGGGLQGYTF. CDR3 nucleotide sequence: TGCGCCAGCAGCCAAGGGGGAGGGCTGCAGGGCTACACCTTC.

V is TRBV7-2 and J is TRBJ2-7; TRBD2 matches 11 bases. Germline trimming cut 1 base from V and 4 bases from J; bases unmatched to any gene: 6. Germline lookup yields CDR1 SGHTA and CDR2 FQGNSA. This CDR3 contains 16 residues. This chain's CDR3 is CASSLGSRTSGYEQYF. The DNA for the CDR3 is TGTGCCAGCAGCTTAGGATCCCGGACTAGCGGGTACGAGCAGTACTTC.

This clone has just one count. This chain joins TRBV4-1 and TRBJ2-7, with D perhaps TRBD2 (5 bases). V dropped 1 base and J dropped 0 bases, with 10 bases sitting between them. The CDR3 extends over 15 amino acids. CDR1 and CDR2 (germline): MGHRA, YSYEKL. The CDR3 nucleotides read TGCGCCAGCAGCCAAGGGGGAGTCGGCTCCTACGAGCAGTACTTC. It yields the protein CASSQGGVGSYEQYF.